This T cell receptor beta chain is drawn from a study of OX40 agonist ivuxolimab in advanced cancers. Study summary: Patients in the trial were receiving intravenous ivuxolimab every 2 weeks, at doses of 0.01 to 10 mg/kg. Checkpoint inhibitors had been given previously to under 50% of patients. General study points: At 0.1 to 3.0 mg/kg, clonal expansion of CD4+ and CD8+ blood T cells had occurred by week 6.

Measured with immunoSEQ multiplex PCR; TCRdb has only the in-frame clones, and not every one. The sample consists of about 79,000 clones, about 85% of them appearing once. Researchers took blood at baseline, on cycle 4 day 1, and on cycle 7 day 1. This CDR3 comprises 17 residues. V lost 3 bases, J lost 0 bases, and 16 bases lay in between. Germline values: CDR1 LNHDA, CDR2 SQIVND (reference sequence). As to this clone: Its cognate antigen is unknown.

The receptor was derived from an adult with an advanced solid tumor such as melanoma, head and neck, liver or kidney cancer. This chain links TRBV19 with TRBJ2-3, with a possible D match to TRBD1 (6 bases). Source: CD4+ or CD8+ T cells sorted from blood, taken in a trial of the OX40 agonist ivuxolimab. In DNA, the CDR3 is TGTGCCAGTAGTATCCATGGGACACCATCTAGCACAGATACGCAGTATTTT. It specifies CASSIHGTPSSTDTQYF.